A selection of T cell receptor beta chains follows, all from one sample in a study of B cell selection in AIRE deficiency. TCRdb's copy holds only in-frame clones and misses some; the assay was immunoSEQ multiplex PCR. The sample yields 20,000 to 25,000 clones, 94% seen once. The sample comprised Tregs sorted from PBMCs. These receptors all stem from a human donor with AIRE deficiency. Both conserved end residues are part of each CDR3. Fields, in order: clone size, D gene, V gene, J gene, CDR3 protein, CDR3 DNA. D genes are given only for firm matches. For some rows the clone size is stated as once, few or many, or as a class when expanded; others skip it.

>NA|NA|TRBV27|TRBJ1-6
CASRWGLSSYNSPLHF
TGTGCCAGCAGATGGGGGTTAAGCTCCTATAATTCACCCCTCCACTTT
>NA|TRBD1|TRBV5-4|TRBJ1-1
CASSGGTGSTEAFF
TGTGCCAGCAGCGGAGGGACAGGGAGCACTGAAGCTTTCTTT
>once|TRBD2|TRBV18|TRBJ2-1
CASSPSSGATYNEQFF
TGTGCCAGCTCACCCTCTAGCGGGGCCACCTACAATGAGCAGTTCTTC
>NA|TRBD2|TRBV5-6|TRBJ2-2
CASSVMGGRLGELFF
TGTGCCAGCAGCGTGATGGGCGGGAGGCTTGGGGAGCTGTTTTTT
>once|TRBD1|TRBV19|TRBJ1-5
CASSIRQGASQPQHF
TGTGCCAGTAGTATCCGCCAGGGGGCCAGTCAGCCCCAGCATTTT
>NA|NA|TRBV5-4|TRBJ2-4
CASSSGQGPKNIQYF
TGTGCCAGCAGCTCGGGGCAGGGTCCGAAAAACATTCAGTACTTC
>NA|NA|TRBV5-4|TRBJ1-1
CASSPQGGGWATEAFF
TGTGCCAGCAGCCCTCAGGGAGGTGGGTGGGCCACTGAAGCTTTCTTT
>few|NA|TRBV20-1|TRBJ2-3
CSARVADTQYF
TGCAGTGCTAGAGTTGCAGATACGCAGTATTTT
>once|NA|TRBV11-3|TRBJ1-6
CASSFTIGSPLHF
TGTGCCAGCAGCTTTACCATCGGTTCACCCCTCCACTTT
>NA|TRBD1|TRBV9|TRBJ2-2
CASSVDWTGLTGELFF
TGTGCCAGCAGCGTAGACTGGACAGGGTTGACCGGGGAGCTGTTTTTT
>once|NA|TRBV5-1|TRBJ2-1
CASSLTASSSYNEQFF
TGCGCCAGCAGCTTGACGGCGTCCAGCTCCTACAATGAGCAGTTCTTC
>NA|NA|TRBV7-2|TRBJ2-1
CASSLAGFHEQFF
TGTGCCAGCAGCTTAGCGGGGTTTCATGAGCAGTTCTTC
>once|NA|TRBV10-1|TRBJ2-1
CASSAPGRSEKQFF
TGCGCCAGCAGTGCTCCAGGACGCTCGGAGAAGCAGTTCTTC
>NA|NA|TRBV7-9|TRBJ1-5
CASSLGSGNQPQHF
TGTGCCAGCAGCCTGGGGAGCGGCAATCAGCCCCAGCATTTT
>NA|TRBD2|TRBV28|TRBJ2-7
CASRTSGSYEQYF
TGTGCCAGCAGAACTAGCGGGTCGTACGAGCAGTACTTC
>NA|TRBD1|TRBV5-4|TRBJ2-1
CASSPKGAYSYNEQFF
TGTGCCAGCAGTCCCAAGGGGGCTTACTCCTACAATGAGCAGTTCTTC